The present TCR beta chain was sequenced within a study of early T cells in non-severe SARS-CoV-2 infection. Study-level information: The sequenced material was bulk RNA from unsorted whole blood, and its chains were unpaired.

Unique molecular identifiers tagged individual cDNA molecules. TCRdb analysed the 5' RACE reads with MiXCR anew, one entry per CDR3 protein. This sample has tens of thousands of distinct CDR3 sequences, with around 6.6% found just once. A note on this clonotype: Its antigen is still unknown. With a much larger clone just one base away, this may be a read error.

General study results and limits: Matching against VDJdb likely underestimated virus-specific expansions, favoring anti-spike CD8.

V was clipped by 5 bases and J by 5 bases, with 12 bases between them. CDR3 size: 13 residues. The sequence derives from an adult who was a healthcare worker with PCR-confirmed SARS-CoV-2 infection or an uninfected control (not recorded which). The starting material was whole blood, obtained at baseline. The V call is TRBV12-3 or TRBV12-4, the J call TRBJ1-1, with TRBD1 as a possible D gene (6 bases). CDR3 DNA sequence: TGTGCCAGCAGTGATGGGGGCGAGACTGAAGCTTTCTTT. Its protein product is CASSDGGETEAFF.